The rows below give T cell receptor beta chains drawn from one sample of a study of shared clonotypes between healthy human individuals. TCRdb keeps only in-frame clones here, not all; method: immunoSEQ multiplex PCR. The profile covers about 490,000 clones, with roughly four fifths appearing a single time and 13% taken by the ten largest. Sequenced sample: PBMCs. Receptor source: a middle-aged woman in good health. Some clones in this sample may be carry-over from other donors' samples. Each CDR3 is given with its conserved first and last residue. The order of the fields is V gene, clone size, D gene, J gene, CDR3 DNA, CDR3 protein. D genes are given only for firm matches. Expanded clones are given a class, and other clones once, few, many or no size at all.

TRBV18	-	-	TRBJ1-1	TGTGCCAGCTCCCTCCGACAGGAGAACACTGAAGCTTTCTTT	CASSLRQENTEAFF
TRBV6-1	-	TRBD1	TRBJ1-2	TGTGCCAGCACCCCGGACAGGGTAATTCTCTATGGCTACACCTTC	CASTPDRVILYGYTF
TRBV7-9	-	-	TRBJ2-3	TGTGCCAGCAGCCCGGCGGGCTATCCTAGCACAGATACGCAGTATTTT	CASSPAGYPSTDTQYF
TRBV5-1	-	-	TRBJ2-3	TGCGCCAGCAGCGGGGAGGCAGATACGCAGTATTTT	CASSGEADTQYF
TRBV28	-	-	TRBJ1-5	TGTGCCGGAGCGAGGACGGTAAATCAGCCCCAGCATTTT	CAGARTVNQPQHF
TRBV5-1	-	-	TRBJ2-5	TGCGCCAGCAGCTTGGAGTCAGGTGTCCAAGAGACCCAGTACTTC	CASSLESGVQETQYF
TRBV30	-	TRBD1	TRBJ2-6	TGTGCCTGGTACCTGGGACAGGGCCGCTCTGGGGCCAACGTCCTGACTTTC	CAWYLGQGRSGANVLTF
TRBV2	-	-	TRBJ2-7	TGTGCCAGCAGGCAAACGACAAGTCTCGAGCAGTACTTC	CASRQTTSLEQYF
TRBV11-2	-	TRBD2	TRBJ2-3	TGTGCCAGCAGCCCACTAGCGGGAGGGGGTACGCAGTATTTT	CASSPLAGGGTQYF
TRBV19	-	TRBD2	TRBJ2-1	TGTGCCAGTAGTCCGGGACTAGCGGGAGGGGGGTACAATGAGCAGTTCTTC	CASSPGLAGGGYNEQFF
TRBV5-1	few	TRBD1	TRBJ1-4	TGCGCCAGCAGCCCAAGGACAGGGCACAATGAAAAACTGTTTTTT	CASSPRTGHNEKLFF
TRBV7-8	once	TRBD2	TRBJ2-1	TGTGCCAGCAGCCCGACCGGGACTAGCGGTTACAATGAGCAGTTCTTC	CASSPTGTSGYNEQFF
TRBV18	-	-	TRBJ1-1	TGTGCCAGCTCACCTGGAGATTCTGAAGCTTTCTTT	CASSPGDSEAFF
TRBV9	-	-	TRBJ2-7	TGTGCCAGCAGCCCTCAGACGAGCTACGAGCAGTACTTC	CASSPQTSYEQYF